This is a list of T cell receptor beta chains from one sample in a study of human T cells and chemical hapten exposure. TCRdb redid the calling of the RACE reads with MiXCR, one entry per CDR3 protein. The table has about 82,000 distinct CDR3 sequences, about 10% seen once. The sequences come from whole blood, collected in connection with sensitization to the hapten diphenylcyclopropenone (DPC). The receptors come from a woman aged 45 to 65 with alopecia areata. Some clones in this sample may be carry-over from other donors' samples. The CDR3 runs from the conserved cysteine through the conserved F or W.

V gene: TRBV11-3
CDR3 protein: CASSAANNSPLHF

V gene: TRBV9
CDR3 protein: CASSTGTGPEAYF

V gene: TRBV30
CDR3 protein: CAWREKGGSNQPQHF

V gene: TRBV6-2/TRBV6-3
CDR3 protein: CASSYFGQMSGANVLTF

V gene: TRBV11-2
CDR3 protein: CASSSGIQETQYF

V gene: TRBV10-2
CDR3 protein: CASSVAGGPYNEQFF

V gene: TRBV18
CDR3 protein: CASSPPAASGNTIYF

V gene: TRBV6-2/TRBV6-3
CDR3 protein: CASSEEGQGSGEQYF

V gene: TRBV20-1
CDR3 protein: CSARSGAGNHNSPLHF

V gene: TRBV5-1
CDR3 protein: CASSFQGLENTEAFF

V gene: TRBV2
CDR3 protein: CASRETSGQETQYF

V gene: TRBV20-1
CDR3 protein: CSASSRTSTDTQYF

V gene: TRBV7-8
CDR3 protein: CASSLSGGYEQYF

V gene: TRBV2
CDR3 protein: CASSADRGVAETQYF

V gene: TRBV2
CDR3 protein: CASGQSSYNSPLHF

V gene: TRBV7-9
CDR3 protein: CASSLNFGILYNEQFF

V gene: TRBV6-2/TRBV6-3
CDR3 protein: CASSSLDRLTNTGELFF

V gene: TRBV4-2
CDR3 protein: CASHAFASGGATDTQYF

V gene: TRBV19
CDR3 protein: CASSLRLGVLTGELFF

V gene: TRBV29-1
CDR3 protein: CSVAADRQGYEQYF

V gene: TRBV30
CDR3 protein: CAWKTSGTYSEQFF

V gene: TRBV6-5
CDR3 protein: CASSPPRGLSDSPLHF

V gene: TRBV12-3/TRBV12-4
CDR3 protein: CASSLAPGRFGNEQFF

V gene: TRBV20-1
CDR3 protein: CSAILLRAGSTDTQYF

V gene: TRBV6-1
CDR3 protein: CASSVRQGITYDNQPQHF

V gene: TRBV18
CDR3 protein: CASSPRGKGMDGYTF

V gene: TRBV5-1
CDR3 protein: CASSRSSYNEQFF

V gene: TRBV29-1
CDR3 protein: CSVEGARQGRSTEAFF

V gene: TRBV29-1
CDR3 protein: CSGRGEDGYTF

V gene: TRBV19
CDR3 protein: CASRPNRGLNEKLFF

V gene: TRBV27
CDR3 protein: CASSPGLLRNTEAFF

V gene: TRBV7-2
CDR3 protein: CASSFQQTNEKLFF

V gene: TRBV7-8
CDR3 protein: CASSLGRSSNQPQHF

V gene: TRBV27
CDR3 protein: CASSRGTAPGISLHF

V gene: TRBV6-6
CDR3 protein: CASSFQEYSYEQYF

V gene: TRBV7-2
CDR3 protein: CASSLGQESNQPQHF